Below are 8 T cell receptor beta chains sequenced from a single sample in a study of blood T cell repertoires in COVID-19. Repertoires were generated with immunoSEQ multiplex PCR, while TCRdb's copy carries only in-frame clones and drops some. The data show 150,000 or so clones, with around nine tenths seen just once and under 13% held by the top ten. Sequencing was done on a sample of peripheral blood. The receptors stem from an older woman with COVID-19, enrolled during active disease.

The chain combines TRBV3-1 (or the pseudogene TRBV3-2) with TRBJ2-7, with a tentative D call TRBD2 (5 bases). CDR3 size: 13 residues. Germline V gene data show CDR1 as LGHDT and CDR2 as YNNKEL (reference sequence). V was trimmed by 6 bases and J by 2 bases, leaving 11 bases between them. The CDR3 DNA follows: TGTGCCAGCAGAGCGGCATATCCCTACGAGCAGTACTTC. As protein: CASRAAYPYEQYF.

The genes are TRBV9 and TRBJ2-3; D is perhaps TRBD2 (5 bases). This CDR3 region has 13 residues. Looked up from germline, CDR1 is SGDLS and CDR2 is YYNGEE. V was clipped by 0 bases and J by 5 bases, with 7 bases between them. CDR3 nucleotide sequence: TGTGCCAGCAGCGTAGTCGGGGTAGATACGCAGTATTTT. Protein product: CASSVVGVDTQYF.

The chain uses TRBV2 and TRBJ2-5; maybe TRBD2 (6 bases). CDR1 is SNHLY and CDR2 is FYNNEI in the germline V gene. The CDR3 contains 17 residues. The V end was cut by 4 bases, the J end by 0 bases, with 18 bases between. In nucleotides, the CDR3 is TGTGCCAGCAGTGGCGCCTTAGGTGGGGGGTACCAAGAGACCCAGTACTTC. Amino acid sequence: CASSGALGGGYQETQYF.

The chain carries TRBV5-1 and TRBJ2-3; 10 positions agree with TRBD2. The ends lost 0 bases at V and 6 bases at J; junction bases unmatched: 4. This CDR3 is 15 amino acids long. CDR1 and CDR2 from the germline V gene are SGHRS and YFSETQ. The CDR3 DNA is TGCGCCAGCAGCTTGGGGCTAGCGGGGGTGGATACGCAGTATTTT. Its translation is CASSLGLAGVDTQYF.

This chain links TRBV30 with TRBJ1-4; D possibly corresponds to TRBD1 (6 bases). The V end lost 2 bases, the J end lost 7 bases, and 11 bases lay between the germline ends. There are 13 residues in the CDR3. Germline lookup yields CDR1 GTSNPN and CDR2 SVGIG (reference sequence). The CDR3 here is CAWSLGQGEKLFF. CDR3 nucleotide sequence: TGTGCCTGGAGTTTGGGACAAGGTGAAAAACTGTTTTTT.

This chain joins TRBV14 and TRBJ1-6; D unresolved. Germline CDR1 reads SGHDN; CDR2 reads FVKESK. Trimming pared 0 bases from V and 0 bases from J, leaving 12 bases between. The CDR3 has 18 amino acids. CDR3 residues: CASSQEWSGSSYNSPLHF. The CDR3 coding sequence is TGTGCCAGCAGCCAAGAATGGTCCGGGAGCTCCTATAATTCACCCCTCCACTTT.

This chain uses TRBV9 with TRBJ2-7; a weak D match, TRBD1 (6 bases). Germline values: CDR1 SGDLS, CDR2 YYNGEE. The CDR3 runs 15 residues. Trimming took 0 bases from V and 2 from J, leaving 12 bases between them. Here the CDR3 reads CASSVGRTAAYEQYF. CDR3 sequence (DNA): TGTGCCAGCAGCGTAGGACGGACAGCGGCCTACGAGCAGTACTTC. Filled out from reference TRBV9 and TRBJ2-7, the complete variable domain reads DSGVTQTPKHLITATGQRVTLRCSPRSGDLSVYWYQQSLDQGLQFLIQYYNGEERAKGNILERFSAQQFPDLHSELNLSSLELGDSALYFCASSVGRTAAYEQYFGPGTRLTVT.

The chain combines TRBV2 with TRBJ1-2; TRBD1 agrees at 9 bases. Germline V gene data show CDR1 as SNHLY and CDR2 as FYNNEI. This CDR3 spans 14 amino acids. V was clipped by 6 bases and J by 5 bases; unmatched bases: 7. CDR3 in DNA: TGTGCCAGCAGCCGGACAGGGGTTTCATATGGCTACACCTTC. Its protein product is CASSRTGVSYGYTF.